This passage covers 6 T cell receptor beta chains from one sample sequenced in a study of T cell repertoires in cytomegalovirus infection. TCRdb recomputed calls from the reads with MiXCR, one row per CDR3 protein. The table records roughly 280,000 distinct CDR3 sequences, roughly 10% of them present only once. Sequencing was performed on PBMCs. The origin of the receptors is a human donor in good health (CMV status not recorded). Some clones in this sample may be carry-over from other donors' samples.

The CDR3, as DNA: TGTGCCAGCAGCTTAGCAGGGGTTCGAGAGACCCAGTACTTC. This encodes CASSLAGVRETQYF. The chain uses TRBV7-9 and TRBJ2-5; possibly TRBD1 for D (5 bases). Germline CDR1 is SEHNR and CDR2 is FQNEAQ (reference sequence). The CDR3 is 14 amino acids. The V gene lost 0 bases and the J gene lost 4 bases, with 9 bases spanning the gap.

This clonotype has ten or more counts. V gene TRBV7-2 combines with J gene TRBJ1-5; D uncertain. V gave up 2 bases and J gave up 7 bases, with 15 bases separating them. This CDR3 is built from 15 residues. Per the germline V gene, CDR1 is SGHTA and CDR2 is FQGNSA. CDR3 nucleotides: TGTGCCAGCAGCTTATTTCCTCAGATGGGACAGCCCCAGCATTTT. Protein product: CASSLFPQMGQPQHF.

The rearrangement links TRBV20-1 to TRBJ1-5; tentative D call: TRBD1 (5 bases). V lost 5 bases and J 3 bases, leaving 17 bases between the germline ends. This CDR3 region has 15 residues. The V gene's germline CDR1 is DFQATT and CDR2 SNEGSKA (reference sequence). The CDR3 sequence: CSARPEAGPNQPQHF. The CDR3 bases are TGCAGTGCTCGCCCCGAAGCAGGGCCCAATCAGCCCCAGCATTTT.

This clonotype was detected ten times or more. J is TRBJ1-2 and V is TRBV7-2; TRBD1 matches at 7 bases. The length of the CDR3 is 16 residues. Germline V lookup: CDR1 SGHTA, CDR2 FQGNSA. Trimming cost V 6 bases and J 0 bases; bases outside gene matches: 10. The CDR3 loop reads CASRAMGTAANYGYTF. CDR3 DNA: TGTGCCAGCAGGGCAATGGGGACAGCTGCTAACTATGGCTACACCTTC.

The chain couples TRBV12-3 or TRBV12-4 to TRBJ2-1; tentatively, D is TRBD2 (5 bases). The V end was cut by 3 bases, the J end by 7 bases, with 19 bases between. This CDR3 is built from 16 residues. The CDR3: CASSFRASRRRNEQFF. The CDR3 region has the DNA TGTGCCAGCAGTTTTCGGGCTAGCCGGCGGAGGAATGAGCAGTTCTTC.

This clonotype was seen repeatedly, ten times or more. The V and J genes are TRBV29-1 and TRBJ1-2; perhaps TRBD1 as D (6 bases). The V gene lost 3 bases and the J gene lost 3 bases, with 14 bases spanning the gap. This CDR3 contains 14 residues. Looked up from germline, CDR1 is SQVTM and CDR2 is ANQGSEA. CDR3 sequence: CSVDYSGTHYGYTF. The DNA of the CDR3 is TGCAGCGTTGATTATTCCGGGACACACTATGGCTACACCTTC.